This paragraph reports one TCR beta chain. As yet, its antigen is unknown. CDR1 is SGHDN, CDR2 FVKESK, per germline. V lost 1 base and J 4 bases, leaving 16 bases between the germline ends. The CDR3 covers 16 residues. Generated by immunoSEQ multiplex PCR, the TCRdb table keeps only in-frame clones and is missing some. Of 75,000 to 100,000 clones in the sample, around 93% are singletons; the top ten hold just under 2%. These data belong to a study of PD-1 blockade in classical Hodgkin lymphoma. Study-level points and caveats: Reports described newly diagnosed patients as having lower baseline TCR diversity than healthy donors.

Stated time point: cycle 4 day 1 (C4D1), after 6 weeks of nivolumab. Following autologous stem cell transplantation, relapse occurred in every patient, and exposure to brentuximab vedotin varied. The source was peripheral blood mononuclear cells (PBMCs), collected before the fourth cycle of nivolumab. J is TRBJ1-2 and V is TRBV14; TRBD1 is a possible D gene (6 bases). The source of this sequence is a human donor with classical Hodgkin lymphoma. The chain's CDR3 is CASSQAGRGTGYGYTF. The DNA for the CDR3 is TGTGCCAGCAGCCAAGCGGGCAGGGGTACTGGCTATGGCTACACCTTC.